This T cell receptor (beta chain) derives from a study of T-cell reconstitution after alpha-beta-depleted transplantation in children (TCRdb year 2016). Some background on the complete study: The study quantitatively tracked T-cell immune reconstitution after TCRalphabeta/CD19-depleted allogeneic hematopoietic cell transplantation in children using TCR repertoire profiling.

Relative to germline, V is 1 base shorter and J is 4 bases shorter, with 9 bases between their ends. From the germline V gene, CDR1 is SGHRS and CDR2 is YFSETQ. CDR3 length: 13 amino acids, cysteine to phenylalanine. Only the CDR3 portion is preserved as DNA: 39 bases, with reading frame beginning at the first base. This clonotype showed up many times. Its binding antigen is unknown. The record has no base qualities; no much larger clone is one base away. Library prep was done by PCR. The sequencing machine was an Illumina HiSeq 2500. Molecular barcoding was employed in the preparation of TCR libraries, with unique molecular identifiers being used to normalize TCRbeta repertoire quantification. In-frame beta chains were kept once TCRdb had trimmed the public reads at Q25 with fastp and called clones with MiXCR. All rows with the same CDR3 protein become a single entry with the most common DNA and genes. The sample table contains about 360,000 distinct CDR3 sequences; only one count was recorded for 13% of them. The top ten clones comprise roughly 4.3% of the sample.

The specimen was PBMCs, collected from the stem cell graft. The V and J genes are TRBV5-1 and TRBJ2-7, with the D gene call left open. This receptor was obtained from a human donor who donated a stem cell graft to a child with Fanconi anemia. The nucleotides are TGCGCCAGCAGCTTGAAAGGAGATTACGAGCAGTACTTC. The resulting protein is CASSLKGDYEQYF.